Detailed here is one T cell receptor beta chain. The data were obtained in a study of blood T cell repertoires in COVID-19. Turning to the study itself: The cDNA or gDNA used as material had been derived from T cells, B-cell-depleted T cells, or PBMCs.

The method was immunoSEQ multiplex PCR; TCRdb's version includes in-frame clones alone and lacks a portion of them. The sample yields some 260,000 clones, 70% to 85% seen once. The receptor was isolated from a woman older than 75 with active or convalescent COVID-19. Sequenced input: peripheral blood.

The CDR3 nucleotides are TGCGCCAGCAGCCAGAGCCAGACTTCCTATGGCTACACCTTC. Amino acid sequence: CASSQSQTSYGYTF. The J gene is TRBJ1-2, the V gene TRBV5-1; D gene ambiguous. The V end lost 4 bases, the J end lost 4 bases, and 14 bases lay between the germline ends. CDR3 size: 14 residues. Germline values: CDR1 SGHRS, CDR2 YFSETQ.